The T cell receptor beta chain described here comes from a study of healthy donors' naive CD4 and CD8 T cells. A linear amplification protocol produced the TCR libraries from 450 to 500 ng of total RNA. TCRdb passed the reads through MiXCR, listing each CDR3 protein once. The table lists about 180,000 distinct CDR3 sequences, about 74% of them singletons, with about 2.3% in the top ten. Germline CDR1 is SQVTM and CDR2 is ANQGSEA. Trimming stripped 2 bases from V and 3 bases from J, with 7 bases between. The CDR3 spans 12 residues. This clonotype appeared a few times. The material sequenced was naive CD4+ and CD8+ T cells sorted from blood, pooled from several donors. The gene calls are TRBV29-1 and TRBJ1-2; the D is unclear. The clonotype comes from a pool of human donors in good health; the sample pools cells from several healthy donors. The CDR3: CSVESGYYGYTF. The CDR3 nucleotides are TGCAGCGTTGAAAGCGGTTACTATGGCTACACCTTC.